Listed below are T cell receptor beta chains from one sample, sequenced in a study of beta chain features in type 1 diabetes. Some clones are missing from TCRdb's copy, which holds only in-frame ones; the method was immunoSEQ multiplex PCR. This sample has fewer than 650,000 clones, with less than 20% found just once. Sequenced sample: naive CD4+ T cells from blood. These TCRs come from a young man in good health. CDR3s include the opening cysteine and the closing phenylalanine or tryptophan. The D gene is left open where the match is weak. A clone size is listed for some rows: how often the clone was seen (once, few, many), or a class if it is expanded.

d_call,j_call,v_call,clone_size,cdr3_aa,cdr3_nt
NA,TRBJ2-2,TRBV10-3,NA,CAISELRDTGELFF,TGTGCCATCAGTGAGCTGAGGGACACCGGGGAGCTGTTTTTT
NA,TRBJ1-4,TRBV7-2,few,CASSPGRMEKLFF,TGTGCCAGCAGCCCAGGACGGATGGAAAAACTGTTTTTT
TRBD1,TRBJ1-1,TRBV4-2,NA,CASSQRQGNAEAFF,TGTGCCAGCAGCCAACGACAGGGGAACGCTGAAGCTTTCTTT
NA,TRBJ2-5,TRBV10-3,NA,CAISDRRRTQETQYF,TGTGCCATCAGTGACCGAAGGCGTACCCAAGAGACCCAGTACTTC
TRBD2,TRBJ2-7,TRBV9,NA,CASSVSGSAHYEQYF,TGTGCCAGCAGCGTTAGCGGGAGTGCGCACTACGAGCAGTACTTC
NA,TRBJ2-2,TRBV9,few,CASSVAKGPQWTGELFF,TGTGCCAGCAGCGTAGCTAAAGGGCCCCAATGGACCGGGGAGCTGTTTTTT
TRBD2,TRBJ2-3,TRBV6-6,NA,CASRLAGGFSAQYF,TGTGCCAGCAGACTAGCGGGGGGCTTTAGCGCGCAGTATTTT
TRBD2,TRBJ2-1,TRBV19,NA,CASRTGLAGINEQFF,TGTGCCAGTAGAACCGGACTAGCGGGTATCAATGAGCAGTTCTTC
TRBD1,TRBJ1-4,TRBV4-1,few,CASSQPRTGNEKLFF,TGCGCCAGCAGCCAACCCCGGACAGGGAATGAAAAACTGTTTTTT
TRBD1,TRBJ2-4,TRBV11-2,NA,CASSPGQGGSDIQYF,TGTGCCAGCAGCCCCGGACAGGGCGGATCGGACATTCAGTACTTC
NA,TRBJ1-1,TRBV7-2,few,CASSPGVRTEAFF,TGTGCCAGCAGTCCCGGGGTAAGGACTGAAGCTTTCTTT
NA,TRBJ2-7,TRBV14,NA,CASSPRRDSNYEQYF,TGTGCCAGCAGCCCCCGTCGGGACTCGAACTACGAGCAGTACTTC
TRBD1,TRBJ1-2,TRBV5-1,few,CASSHGQGNYGYTF,TGCGCCAGCAGCCACGGACAGGGCAACTATGGCTACACCTTC
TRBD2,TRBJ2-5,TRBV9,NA,CASSVAPRGGETQYF,TGTGCCAGCAGCGTAGCCCCCCGGGGGGGAGAGACCCAGTACTTC
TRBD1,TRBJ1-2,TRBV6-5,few,CASSYDGTAPYGYTF,TGTGCCAGCAGTTACGATGGGACAGCACCCTATGGCTACACCTTC
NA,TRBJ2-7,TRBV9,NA,CASSVGGGTSYEQYF,TGTGCCAGCAGCGTAGGAGGGGGGACATCCTACGAGCAGTACTTC
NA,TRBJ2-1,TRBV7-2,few,CASSLARDMGNNEQFF,TGTGCCAGCAGCTTAGCGCGGGACATGGGGAACAATGAGCAGTTCTTC
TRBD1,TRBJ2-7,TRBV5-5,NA,CASSGGTGNYEQYF,TGTGCCAGCAGCGGCGGGACAGGGAATTACGAGCAGTACTTC
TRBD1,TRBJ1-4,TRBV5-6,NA,CASSAGDRAGEKLFF,TGTGCCAGCAGCGCGGGGGACAGGGCTGGTGAAAAACTGTTTTTT
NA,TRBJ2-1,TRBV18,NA,CASSPRRGGVDEQFF,TGTGCCAGCTCACCCCGGAGGGGGGGAGTAGATGAGCAGTTCTTC
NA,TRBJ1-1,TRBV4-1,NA,CASSQGSGAKKGTEAFF,TGCGCCAGCAGCCAAGGTTCGGGGGCGAAAAAGGGGACTGAAGCTTTCTTT
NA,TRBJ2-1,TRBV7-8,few,CASRKLGQGNNEQFF,TGTGCCAGCAGAAAACTCGGGCAGGGGAACAATGAGCAGTTCTTC